The 20 T cell receptor beta chains listed next were all sequenced from one sample in a study of molecular identifiers for immune sequencing clone quantification. TCRdb analysed the PCR reads with MiXCR anew, one entry per CDR3 protein. The data hold about 640,000 distinct CDR3 sequences, with just under 20% observed a single time. Material: naive CD8+ T cells from blood, with Jurkat cell RNA spiked in. Stated subset: FACS-sorted CD8+CD4-CCR7+CD45RA+ naive T cells. The receptors originated from a human donor in good health. Some libraries in this study had Jurkat cell RNA spiked in.

Concerning this clonotype itself: This may arise from a read error, as a much more abundant clone is one base away. The rearrangement links TRBV4-3 to TRBJ2-2; tentatively, D is TRBD1 (6 bases). Germline V CDR1 and CDR2: LGHNA, YSLEER. V dropped 0 bases and J dropped 3 bases, with 17 bases sitting between them. This CDR3 is built from 18 residues. The DNA of the CDR3 is TGCGCCAGCAGCCAAGAAACGACGGACAGCATATACACCGGGGAGCTGTTTTTT. Translating it yields CASSQETTDSIYTGELFF.

This clonotype was seen repeatedly, ten times or more. CDR3 in amino acids: CASSPPVPSSYNEQFF. The CDR3 coding sequence is TGTGCCAGCTCACCACCGGTACCTAGCTCCTACAATGAGCAGTTCTTC. V usage is TRBV18 and J usage is TRBJ2-1; D is undetermined. CDR1 KGHSH and CDR2 LQKENI come from the germline V gene. The V end was cut by 0 bases, the J end by 0 bases, with 9 bases between. This CDR3 has 16 residues.

A few counts support this clonotype. The chain joins TRBV7-9 to TRBJ2-7, with D possibly matching TRBD2 (5 bases). Germline CDR1 and CDR2: SEHNR and FQNEAQ (reference sequence). Trimming stripped 4 bases from V and 0 bases from J, with 13 bases between. This CDR3 has 15 residues. The CDR3 spells CASSSGIRSSYEQYF. Here the CDR3 DNA reads TGTGCCAGCAGCTCCGGGATTCGGAGCTCCTACGAGCAGTACTTC.

On this clonotype itself: This clone may be a read error of a much larger clone one base away. The conserved phenylalanine or tryptophan is not found at the CDR3 terminus, so this likely reflects a read error. V usage is TRBV19 and J usage is TRBJ2-3; D gene ambiguous. CDR1 is LNHDA, CDR2 SQIVND, per germline (reference sequence). Trimming left V 3 bases short and J 1 base short, with 8 bases between. CDR3 length equals 14 residues. This chain's CDR3 is CASSMNTGTDTQYS. For the CDR3, the DNA is TGTGCCAGTAGTATGAACACCGGCACAGATACGCAGTATTCT.

As for this clonotype: Since a much larger clone is just one base distant, this may be a read error. The chain uses TRBV4-3 and TRBJ2-7; D is unclear. The CDR3 is 14 amino acids. CDR1 and CDR2 (germline): LGHNA, YSLEER. V lost 2 bases to trimming and J lost 4 bases, with 12 bases between them. For the CDR3, the DNA is TGCGCCAGCAGCCAAACCCCCTGGCAGTACGAGCAGTACTTC. Amino acid sequence: CASSQTPWQYEQYF.

This clonotype was counted at least ten times. V gene TRBV27 combines with J gene TRBJ1-5; D call uncertain. V dropped 2 bases and J dropped 6 bases, with 14 bases sitting between them. Per germline, CDR1 MNHEY and CDR2 SMNVEV (reference sequence). This CDR3 has 15 amino acids. The CDR3 DNA is TGTGCCAGCAGTTTACGGTCAGTGGCAGGTCAGCCCCAGCATTTT. Its translation: CASSLRSVAGQPQHF.

Notes on this clonotype: A read error is possible here, since a much larger clone lies one base away. This chain connects TRBV5-6 to TRBJ2-7; TRBD2 aligns across 8 bases. Germline V gene data show CDR1 as SGHDT and CDR2 as YYEEEE. The CDR3 covers 13 residues. V was pared by 9 bases and J by 5 bases, with 10 bases of the junction left unmatched. CDR3 sequence: CANRAGVSNEQYF. The CDR3 DNA reads as TGTGCCAACAGAGCGGGAGTCAGCAACGAGCAGTACTTC.

This clonotype was found a few times. The V and J genes are TRBV5-1 and TRBJ2-2; tentatively, D is TRBD1 or TRBD2 (6 bases each). This CDR3 region has 16 residues. Germline-derived CDR1 and CDR2 are SGHRS and YFSETQ. V lost 2 bases and J 4 bases, leaving 15 bases between the germline ends. CDR3 sequence reads: CASSFMGGVGTGELFF. CDR3 nucleotides: TGCGCCAGCAGCTTCATGGGGGGCGTGGGCACCGGGGAGCTGTTTTTT.

The V call is TRBV28, the J call TRBJ2-2, with 10 positions matching TRBD2. This CDR3 region has 15 residues. With V trimmed by 3 bases and J by 8 bases, 6 bases remained unmatched. Germline CDR1 is MDHEN and CDR2 is SYDVKM. CDR3 region: CASSFSSGSSGELFF. In DNA, the CDR3 is TGTGCCAGCAGTTTTTCTAGCGGGAGTTCTGGGGAGCTGTTTTTT.

The sample holds a few counts of this clonotype. The chain uses TRBV7-9 and TRBJ2-5; D ambiguous. The CDR3 totals 13 residues. Deletions cut 2 bases from V and 1 base from J, with 5 bases between. Germline V lookup: CDR1 SEHNR, CDR2 FQNEAQ (reference sequence). The CDR3 DNA follows: TGTGCCAGCAGCTTATTACTCCAAGAGACCCAGTACTTC. Translation gives CASSLLLQETQYF.

This clonotype was counted only a few times. This chain joins TRBV7-9 and TRBJ1-5; the D is unclear. This CDR3 spans 14 amino acids. V lost 3 bases and J lost 6, with 12 bases in between. Germline V CDR1 and CDR2: SEHNR, FQNEAQ (reference sequence). CDR3 DNA: TGTGCCAGCAGCTTCGAGGTCCAGGCTCAGCCCCAGCATTTT. Its translation: CASSFEVQAQPQHF.

This clonotype has a count of ten or more. This chain connects TRBV6-5 to TRBJ2-3; 7 bases match TRBD1. The CDR3 loop spans 15 amino acids. Germline V gene lookup returns CDR1 MNHEY and CDR2 SVGAGI. The V segment lost 0 bases and the J segment 3 bases; nucleotides outside the gene matches: 3. The CDR3 spells CASSYSSRGTDTQYF. CDR3 nucleotides: TGTGCCAGCAGTTACTCTTCCAGGGGGACAGATACGCAGTATTTT.

As concerns this clonotype: This is likely a read error, given that the CDR3 carries no conserved phenylalanine or tryptophan at its end. This rearrangement joins TRBV19 to TRBJ2-7; 11 bases align to TRBD1. Losses at the gene ends were 7 bases for V and 6 bases for J; bases not matched to a gene: 8. The germline CDR1 and CDR2 sequences are LNHDA and SQIVND (reference sequence). The CDR3 is 14 amino acids. CDR3 coding DNA: TGTGCCAGTAACCGGGACAGGGGGACTACCGAGCAGTACCTC. Translated: CASNRDRGTTEQYL.

This clonotype was seen at least ten times. The chain employs TRBV27 and TRBJ2-3, with D perhaps matching TRBD2 (5 bases). Germline loops: CDR1 MNHEY, CDR2 SMNVEV (reference sequence). The CDR3 length is 12 residues. Trimming removed 8 bases from V and 3 bases from J, with 9 bases in between. DNA for the CDR3: TGTGCCAGCTGGGCGGGTACAGATACGCAGTATTTT. The encoded protein is CASWAGTDTQYF.

The sample holds many counts of this clonotype. V and J are TRBV5-6 and TRBJ2-3; TRBD2 matches 13 bases. The CDR3 length is 20 residues. The germline V gene encodes CDR1 SGHDT and CDR2 YYEEEE. V was pared by 3 bases and J by 5 bases, with 18 bases of the junction left unmatched. This chain's CDR3 is CASSSPTPRTSGGIIDTQYF. The CDR3, as DNA: TGTGCCAGCAGCTCCCCAACGCCTCGGACTAGCGGGGGAATTATAGATACGCAGTATTTT.

This clonotype was counted at least ten times. The chain employs TRBV19 and TRBJ2-5; possible D gene TRBD2, 5 bases. Trimming cost V 7 bases and J 0 bases, with 9 bases left between them. The CDR3 consists of 13 residues. Germline V gives CDR1 LNHDA, CDR2 SQIVND (reference sequence). The CDR3 DNA reads TGTGCCAGTATTGGGCGGGACCAAGAGACCCAGTACTTC. Translating it yields CASIGRDQETQYF.

This clonotype has a handful of counts. The chain carries TRBV29-1 and TRBJ2-7; D uncertain. This CDR3 contains 12 residues. Per the germline V gene, CDR1 is SQVTM and CDR2 is ANQGSEA. The V end lost 5 bases, the J end lost 5 bases, and 13 bases lay between the germline ends. CDR3: CSVLSGANEQYF. The CDR3, as DNA: TGCAGCGTTCTGAGTGGAGCCAACGAGCAGTACTTC.

As to this clonotype: This sequence may be a read error, since a much larger clone differs from it by one base. This chain connects TRBV19 to TRBJ1-1; a possible D gene is TRBD1 (5 bases). The germline CDR1 and CDR2 sequences are LNHDA and SQIVND (reference sequence). There are 12 residues in the CDR3. Deletions cut 5 bases from V and 7 bases from J, with 11 bases between. The CDR3 bases are TGTGCCAGTAGTTCGACAGTCCTTGAAGCTTTCTTT. It is translated as CASSSTVLEAFF.

With regard to this clonotype: A much larger clone is a single base away; this may be a read error. The J gene is TRBJ2-5, the V gene TRBV6-1, with D perhaps TRBD1 or TRBD2 (5 bases each). Germline-derived CDR1 and CDR2 are MNHNS and SASEGT. CDR3 length: 12 amino acids. CDR3 nucleotides: TGTGCCAGCGGGGGATTCCAAGAGGCCCAGTACTTC. Residues: CASGGFQEAQYF.

This clonotype has only a few counts. The chain carries TRBV4-2 and TRBJ1-3; 10 bases are shared with TRBD1. Looked up from germline, CDR1 is LGHNA and CDR2 is YNFKEQ. The CDR3 sequence is 19 residues long. V lost 2 bases and J lost 3; bases outside the gene matches: 13. In DNA form, the CDR3 reads TGTGCCAGCAGCCAATTAGGGACTGACAGGGGGCGATATGGAAACACCATATATTTT. The encoded protein is CASSQLGTDRGRYGNTIYF.